One and the same sample provided the 21 T cell receptor beta chains below, sequenced in a study of T cell responses to AZD1222 COVID-19 vaccine. TCRdb's table, derived via immunoSEQ multiplex PCR, lists solely in-frame clones and lacks some. The repertoire holds 130,000 or so clones, about 91% seen once, with less than 2% in the top ten. The input for sequencing was peripheral blood, taken 28 days after the second AZD1222 dose. Receptor source: an adult who received the AZD1222 COVID-19 vaccine.

Turning to this clone: One end of the junction is discordant with germline, which a read error may explain. The genes are TRBV9 and TRBJ2-2; 9 bases fit TRBD2. Per germline, CDR1 SGDLS and CDR2 YYNGEE. The CDR3 length is 13 residues. The CDR3 loop reads CASSGGGTGELFF. The CDR3 DNA sequence: TGTGCCAGTAGCGGGGGAGGCACCGGGGAGCTGTTTTTT.

Written as DNA, the CDR3 is TGTGCCAGCAGTGGGGACAGTAAAAATTCACCCCTCCACTTT. Amino acids: CASSGDSKNSPLHF. J is TRBJ1-6 and V is TRBV2, with 7 bases matching TRBD1. V shed 4 bases and J 7 bases; nucleotides not matched to a gene: 4. The CDR3 is 14 residues long. Germline CDR1 reads SNHLY; CDR2 reads FYNNEI.

The sample holds a few counts of this clone. The chain links TRBV19 to TRBJ2-7, with 7 bases that match TRBD2. CDR1 is LNHDA and CDR2 is SQIVND in the germline V gene (reference sequence). With V trimmed by 2 bases and J by 5 bases, 9 bases remained unmatched. The CDR3 is 15 residues long. The CDR3 nucleotides read TGTGCCAGTAGTATATCCCTAGCGGTTGCGCACGAGCAGTACGTC. This gives the protein CASSISLAVAHEQYV.

The V call is TRBV10-3, the J call TRBJ1-5; TRBD1 is a possible D gene (5 bases). CDR1 and CDR2 from the germline V gene are ENHRY and SYGVKD. The V end lost 4 bases, the J end lost 5 bases, and 6 bases lay between the germline ends. The CDR3 loop spans 12 amino acids. The CDR3 nucleotides read TGTGCCATCAGTGGGGGGGATCAGCCCCAGCATTTT. Amino acids: CAISGGDQPQHF.

The rearrangement uses TRBV2 and TRBJ1-3; perhaps TRBD1 as D (6 bases). The germline V gene encodes CDR1 SNHLY and CDR2 FYNNEI. The ends were cut back, 6 bases at V and 4 bases at J, with 13 bases in the middle. The CDR3 is made up of 14 amino acids. CDR3 amino acids: CASRRQVPGNTIYF. For the CDR3, the DNA is TGTGCCAGCAGGAGACAGGTTCCCGGAAACACCATATATTTT.

The J gene is TRBJ1-2, the V gene TRBV7-9; D ambiguous. V was clipped by 5 bases and J by 1 base, with 14 bases between them. Germline CDR1 and CDR2: SEHNR and FQNEAQ (reference sequence). The CDR3 is made up of 15 amino acids. CDR3 sequence: CASSAVGLFNYGYTF. DNA of the CDR3: TGTGCCAGCAGCGCGGTGGGTTTATTTAACTATGGCTACACCTTC.

The sample holds a few counts of this clone. The rearrangement links TRBV6-5 to TRBJ2-7, with TRBD1 identical over 8 bases. CDR1 MNHEY and CDR2 SVGAGI come from the germline V gene. This CDR3 spans 14 amino acids. With V trimmed by 4 bases and J by 5 bases, 7 bases remained unmatched. CDR3 sequence: CASSSRTGRHEQYF. Written as DNA, the CDR3 is TGTGCCAGCAGTTCTCGGACAGGGCGGCACGAGCAGTACTTC.

This clone was seen just once. This rearrangement joins TRBV6-6 to TRBJ1-6; D might be TRBD1 (5 bases). The CDR3 is 18 amino acids. V dropped 5 bases and J dropped 4 bases, with 21 bases sitting between them. Germline CDR1 MNHNY, CDR2 SVGAGI (reference sequence). CDR3 bases: TGTGCCAGCAGTCTATATCCAGGGACTTCCTCTTATAATTCACCCCTCCACTTT. It is translated as CASSLYPGTSSYNSPLHF.

The chain links TRBV18 to TRBJ2-1; 9 nucleotides line up with TRBD1. The CDR3 is 14 amino acids. With V trimmed by 4 bases and J by 7 bases, 5 bases remained unmatched. Germline loops: CDR1 KGHSH, CDR2 LQKENI. CDR3 in DNA: TGTGCCAGCTCACTCCGGGACAGGGTGAATGAGCAGTTCTTC. It codes for CASSLRDRVNEQFF. Supplemented by reference TRBV18 and TRBJ2-1, the full variable domain reads NAGVMQNPRHLVRRRGQEARLRCSPMKGHSHVYWYRQLPEEGLKFMVYLQKENIIDESGMPKERFSAEFPKEGPSILRIQQVVRGDSAAYFCASSLRDRVNEQFFGPGTRLTVL.

Concerning this clone: A read error may produce the germline difference seen at one junction end. The gene calls are TRBV29-1 and TRBJ1-2, with TRBD1 identical over 7 bases. The length of the CDR3 is 13 residues. CDR1 SQVTM and CDR2 ANQGSEA come from the germline V gene. The CDR3 reads CSVEGTVGYGYTF. The CDR3 DNA follows: TGCAGCGTGGAAGGGACAGTTGGCTATGGCTACACCTTC.

The chain couples TRBV9 to TRBJ1-1, with D unclear. V lost 4 bases, J lost 1 base, and 11 bases lay in between. Germline V gene lookup returns CDR1 SGDLS and CDR2 YYNGEE. This CDR3 has 14 amino acids. This CDR3 is CASSPATPNTEAFF. CDR3 sequence (DNA): TGTGCCAGCAGCCCCGCGACCCCGAACACTGAAGCTTTCTTT.

The chain carries TRBV9 and TRBJ2-5, with 7 bases that match TRBD1. The CDR3 extends over 16 amino acids. The ends lost 3 bases at V and 2 bases at J; junction bases unmatched: 10. Germline CDR1 is SGDLS and CDR2 is YYNGEE. CDR3 DNA: TGTGCCAGCAGCGCCTCGAAGGGGGCTCAACAAGAGACCCAGTACTTC. Its translation is CASSASKGAQQETQYF. Supplemented by reference TRBV9 and TRBJ2-5, the full variable domain reads DSGVTQTPKHLITATGQRVTLRCSPRSGDLSVYWYQQSLDQGLQFLIQYYNGEERAKGNILERFSAQQFPDLHSELNLSSLELGDSALYFCASSASKGAQQETQYFGPGTRLLVL.

The chain carries TRBV5-8 and TRBJ2-2; D is uncertain. V was clipped by 2 bases and J by 6 bases, with 20 bases between them. This CDR3 has 17 residues. Germline V CDR1 and CDR2: SGHTS, YDEGEE. DNA of the CDR3: TGTGCCAGCAGCTTAGACGGGCCAACAGTTGTCGCCGGGGAGCTGTTTTTT. Translating it yields CASSLDGPTVVAGELFF.

This clone was seen only once. This chain connects TRBV6-5 to TRBJ1-1; tentative D call: TRBD1 (6 bases). CDR1 is MNHEY, CDR2 SVGAGI, per germline. This CDR3 has 13 amino acids. Trimming removed 6 bases at V and 4 bases at J, with 12 bases between. The DNA of the CDR3 is TGTGCCAGCAGGGGGGGGGCGAGCACTGAAGCTTTCTTT. This sequence encodes CASRGGASTEAFF.

This chain connects TRBV6-5 to TRBJ2-7; no clear D. Germline CDR1 and CDR2: MNHEY and SVGAGI. V lost 0 bases to trimming and J lost 5 bases, with 14 bases between them. The CDR3 has 15 amino acids. The CDR3 sequence: CASSYSLAGGHEQYF. CDR3 bases: TGTGCCAGCAGTTACTCTCTGGCAGGTGGCCACGAGCAGTACTTC.

The V and J genes are TRBV4-2 and TRBJ1-5, with 7 nucleotides matching TRBD1. V shed 1 base and J 0 bases; nucleotides not matched to a gene: 6. The CDR3 loop spans 17 amino acids. Per germline, CDR1 LGHNA and CDR2 YNFKEQ. The CDR3 DNA sequence: TGTGCCAGCAGCCAAGTTCGGACAGGACTTAGCAATCAGCCCCAGCATTTT. It translates to CASSQVRTGLSNQPQHF.

CDR3 sequence: CASSETATGAGYTF. CDR3 bases: TGTGCCAGCAGTGAAACGGCGACAGGGGCTGGCTACACCTTC. The chain joins TRBV2 to TRBJ1-2; 8 positions match TRBD1. V was clipped by 2 bases and J by 7 bases; unmatched bases: 6. CDR1 and CDR2 (germline): SNHLY, FYNNEI. The CDR3 totals 14 residues. The variable domain in full, with the rest retrieved from reference TRBV2 and TRBJ1-2, is EPEVTQTPSHQVTQMGQEVILRCVPISNHLYFYWYRQILGQKVEFLVSFYNNEISEKSEIFDDQFSVERPDGSNFTLKIRSTKLEDSAMYFCASSETATGAGYTFGSGTRLTVV.

The chain is built from TRBV6-1 and TRBJ1-1; D ambiguous. In germline, CDR1 is MNHNS, CDR2 SASEGT. The V end was cut by 1 base, the J end by 9 bases, with 12 bases between. This CDR3 is built from 13 residues. The chain's CDR3 is CASSEGTGRKAFF. CDR3 in DNA: TGTGCCAGCAGTGAAGGGACGGGGAGAAAAGCTTTCTTT.

This rearrangement joins TRBV2 to TRBJ1-6; no firm D call. Germline CDR1 reads SNHLY; CDR2 reads FYNNEI. V was trimmed by 1 base and J by 7 bases, leaving 8 bases between them. The CDR3 runs 14 residues. The CDR3 DNA sequence: TGTGCCAGCAGTGAAGAAACAGAAAATTCACCCCTCCACTTT. This translates into CASSEETENSPLHF.

This clone has a handful of counts. This chain connects TRBV3-1 (or the pseudogene TRBV3-2) to TRBJ1-2; a possible D gene is TRBD1 (6 bases). From germline, CDR1 is LGHDT and CDR2 YNNKEL (reference sequence). The CDR3 has 17 residues. Trimming pared 4 bases from V and 0 bases from J, leaving 18 bases between. CDR3 sequence reads: CASSPRGRERTNYGYTF. In DNA, the CDR3 is TGTGCCAGCAGCCCCAGGGGCAGGGAGAGGACTAACTATGGCTACACCTTC.

The gene calls are TRBV5-1 and TRBJ2-7; D tentatively fits TRBD1 or TRBD2 (5 bases each). Trimming removed 4 bases at V and 2 bases at J, with 7 bases between. There are 12 residues in the CDR3. Germline V gene lookup returns CDR1 SGHRS and CDR2 YFSETQ. CDR3 DNA: TGCGCCAGCAGCCGGGACGCCTACGAGCAGTACTTC. It encodes CASSRDAYEQYF. The complete variable domain, with remaining parts taken from reference TRBV5-1 and TRBJ2-7, reads KAGVTQTPRYLIKTRGQQVTLSCSPISGHRSVSWYQQTPGQGLQFLFEYFSETQRNKGNFPGRFSGRQFSNSRSEMNVSTLELGDSALYLCASSRDAYEQYFGPGTRLTVT.